This TCR beta chain originates from a study of T-cell reconstitution after alpha-beta-depleted transplantation in children. Study-level results: Recipient T cells and thymic progenitors that survived gave rise to the high TCRbeta diversity observed at day 60 in some patients. Where alpha-beta T cells came from about two months after transplant was reportedly several hundred expanded graft clones. The authors attributed T-cell counts and diversity one year after transplant mostly to newly produced T cells.

This CDR3 region has 14 residues. V was pared by 3 bases and J by 8 bases, with 4 bases of the junction left unmatched. Germline CDR1 reads KGHSH; CDR2 reads LQKENI. Unique molecular identifiers were incorporated during preparation of the TCRbeta library. TCRdb re-called the PCR reads with MiXCR, one entry per CDR3 protein. The table shows 200,000 to 250,000 distinct CDR3 sequences, with more than 20% occurring only once. Details on this clonotype: Its antigen remains unidentified.

This chain connects TRBV18 to TRBJ2-1, with 10 bases identical to TRBD1. The TCR comes from a girl aged 2 to 10 with Fanconi anemia, due to receive a stem cell transplant. The starting material was PBMCs, obtained before TCRalphabeta/CD19-depleted stem cell transplant. CDR3 DNA sequence: TGTGCCAGCTCACCGCGACAGGGGGCAGATGAGCAGTTCTTC. Encoded protein: CASSPRQGADEQFF.